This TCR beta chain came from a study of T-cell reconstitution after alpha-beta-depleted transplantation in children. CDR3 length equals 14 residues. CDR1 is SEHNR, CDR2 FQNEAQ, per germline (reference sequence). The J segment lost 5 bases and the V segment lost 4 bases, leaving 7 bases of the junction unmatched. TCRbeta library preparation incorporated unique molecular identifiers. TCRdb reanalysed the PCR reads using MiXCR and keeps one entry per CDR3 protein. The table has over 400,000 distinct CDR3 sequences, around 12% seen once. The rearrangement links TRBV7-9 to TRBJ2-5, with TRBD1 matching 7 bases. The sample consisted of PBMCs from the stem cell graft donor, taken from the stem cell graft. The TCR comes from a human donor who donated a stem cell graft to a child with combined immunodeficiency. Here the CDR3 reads CASSSPGQRETQYF. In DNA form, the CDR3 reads TGTGCCAGCAGCTCTCCGGGACAGCGGGAGACCCAGTACTTC. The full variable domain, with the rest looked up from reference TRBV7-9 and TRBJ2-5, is DTGVSQNPRHKITKRGQNVTFRCDPISEHNRLYWYRQTLGQGPEFLTYFQNEAQLEKSRLLSDRFSAERPKGSFSTLEIQRTEQGDSAMYLCASSSPGQRETQYFGPGTRLLVL.